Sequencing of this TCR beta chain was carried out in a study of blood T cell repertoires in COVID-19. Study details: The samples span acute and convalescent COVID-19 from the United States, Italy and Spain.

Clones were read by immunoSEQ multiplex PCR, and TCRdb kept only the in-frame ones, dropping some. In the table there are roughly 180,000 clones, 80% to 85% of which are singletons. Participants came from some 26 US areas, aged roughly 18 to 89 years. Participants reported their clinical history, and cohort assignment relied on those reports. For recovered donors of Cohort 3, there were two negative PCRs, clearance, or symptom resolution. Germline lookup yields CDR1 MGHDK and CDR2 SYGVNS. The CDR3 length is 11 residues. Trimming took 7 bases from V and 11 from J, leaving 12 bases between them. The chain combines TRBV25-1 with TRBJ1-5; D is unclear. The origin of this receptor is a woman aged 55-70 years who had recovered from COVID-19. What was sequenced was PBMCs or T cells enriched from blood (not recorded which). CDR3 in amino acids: CASTPSRAQHF. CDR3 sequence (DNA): TGTGCCAGCACCCCGAGTCGGGCCCAGCATTTT.